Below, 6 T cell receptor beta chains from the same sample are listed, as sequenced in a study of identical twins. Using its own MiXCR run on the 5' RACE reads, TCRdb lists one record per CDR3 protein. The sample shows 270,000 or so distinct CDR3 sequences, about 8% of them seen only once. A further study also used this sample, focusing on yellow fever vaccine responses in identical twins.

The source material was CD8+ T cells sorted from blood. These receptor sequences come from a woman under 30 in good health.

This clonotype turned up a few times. The CDR3 sequence is CASSQRKGQGNEQFF. In DNA, the CDR3 is TGCGCCAGCAGCCAACGTAAGGGACAGGGGAATGAGCAGTTCTTC. The gene calls are TRBV4-3 and TRBJ2-1, with 10 positions matching TRBD1. The CDR3 length is 15 residues. J was trimmed by 7 bases and V by 2 bases; bases with no gene match: 5. CDR1 LGHNA and CDR2 YSLEER come from the germline V gene.

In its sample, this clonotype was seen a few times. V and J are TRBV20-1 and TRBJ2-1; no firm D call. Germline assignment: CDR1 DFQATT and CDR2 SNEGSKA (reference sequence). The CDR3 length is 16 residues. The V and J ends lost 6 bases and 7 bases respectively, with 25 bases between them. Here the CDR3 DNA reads TGCAGTGCGACACCTCTTGATGAGATCCGCCCTAATGAGCAGTTCTTC. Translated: CSATPLDEIRPNEQFF.

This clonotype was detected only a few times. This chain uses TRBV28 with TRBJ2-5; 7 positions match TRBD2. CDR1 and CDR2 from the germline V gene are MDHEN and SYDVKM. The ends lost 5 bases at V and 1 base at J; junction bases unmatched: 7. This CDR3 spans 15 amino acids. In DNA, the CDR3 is TGTGCCAGCAGTCCAAGAGGCGGGAGCCAAGAGACCCAGTACTTC. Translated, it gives CASSPRGGSQETQYF.

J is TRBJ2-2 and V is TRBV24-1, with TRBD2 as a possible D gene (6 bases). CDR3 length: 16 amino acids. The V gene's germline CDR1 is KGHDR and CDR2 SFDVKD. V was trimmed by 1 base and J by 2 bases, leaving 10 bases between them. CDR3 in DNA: TGTGCCACCAGTGATTTTCGGACTACCAACACCGGGGAGCTGTTTTTT. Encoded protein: CATSDFRTTNTGELFF.

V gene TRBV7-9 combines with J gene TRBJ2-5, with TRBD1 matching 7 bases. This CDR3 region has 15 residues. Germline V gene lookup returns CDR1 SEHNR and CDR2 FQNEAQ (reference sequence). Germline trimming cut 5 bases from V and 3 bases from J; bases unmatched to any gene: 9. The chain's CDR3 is CASSTRDRWEETQYF. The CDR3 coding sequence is TGTGCCAGCAGCACCCGGGACAGATGGGAAGAGACCCAGTACTTC.

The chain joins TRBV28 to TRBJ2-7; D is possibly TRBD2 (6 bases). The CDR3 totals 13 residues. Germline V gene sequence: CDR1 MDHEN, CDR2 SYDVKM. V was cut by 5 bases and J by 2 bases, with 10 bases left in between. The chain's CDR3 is CASSGREAYEQYF. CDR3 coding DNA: TGTGCCAGCAGTGGGCGGGAAGCCTACGAGCAGTACTTC.